These 8 T cell receptor beta chains share one sample of origin, sequenced in a study of naive and memory T cell subsets. An equimolar mix of two oligonucleotides served as the beta constant-region primer for TRBC1 and TRBC2. Each CDR3 protein gets one entry after TCRdb re-called the UMI-ligation and nested PCR reads with MiXCR. The sample records tens of thousands of distinct CDR3 sequences, roughly 13% being singletons. The sequencing input was central memory CD4+ T cells from blood. The source is a human donor in good health.

This clonotype has at least ten counts. V and J are TRBV7-8 and TRBJ1-5; TRBD1 is a possible D gene (6 bases). The V end lost 7 bases, the J end lost 4 bases, and 17 bases lay between the germline ends. CDR3 size: 15 residues. CDR1 is SGHVS, CDR2 FQNEAQ, per germline. In nucleotides, the CDR3 is TGTGCCAGCAACCCCCGTGGGGGGCGTAATCAGCCCCAGCATTTT. It codes for CASNPRGGRNQPQHF.

This clonotype was detected only a few times. CDR3 sequence: CAISESWSLGEGTQYF. CDR3 nucleotides: TGTGCCATCAGTGAGTCGTGGTCTCTGGGGGAAGGGACCCAGTACTTC. The chain has TRBV10-3 and TRBJ2-5; D possibly matches TRBD1 or TRBD2 (5 bases each). V was pared by 0 bases and J by 7 bases, with 18 bases between. The CDR3 has 16 amino acids. Looked up from germline, CDR1 is ENHRY and CDR2 is SYGVKD.

The chain uses TRBV9 and TRBJ1-1; D call uncertain. The CDR3 has 14 residues. Germline CDR1 is SGDLS and CDR2 is YYNGEE. The V and J ends lost 4 bases and 1 base respectively, with 11 bases between them. The CDR3 reads CASSQIGKNTEAFF. CDR3 nucleotides: TGTGCCAGCAGCCAAATCGGAAAGAACACTGAAGCTTTCTTT. Combining the CDR3 with reference TRBV9 and TRBJ1-1 gives the whole variable domain DSGVTQTPKHLITATGQRVTLRCSPRSGDLSVYWYQQSLDQGLQFLIQYYNGEERAKGNILERFSAQQFPDLHSELNLSSLELGDSALYFCASSQIGKNTEAFFGQGTRLTVV.

The chain carries TRBV19 and TRBJ2-2, with no clear D. V lost 3 bases to trimming and J lost 1 base, with 3 bases between them. Germline lookup yields CDR1 LNHDA and CDR2 SQIVND (reference sequence). The CDR3 sequence is 13 residues long. The CDR3 DNA follows: TGTGCCAGTAGTATGTGGAACACCGGGGAGCTGTTTTTT. As protein: CASSMWNTGELFF.

This clonotype was counted many times. CDR3 nucleotides: TGCGCCAGCAGCCAAGTGACGTCCGGTTACTATGGCTACACCTTC. It yields the protein CASSQVTSGYYGYTF. J is TRBJ1-2 and V is TRBV4-1; D is ambiguous. The CDR3 sequence is 15 residues long. Trimming cost V 1 base and J 3 bases, with 12 bases left between them. Per germline, CDR1 MGHRA and CDR2 YSYEKL.

This clonotype was seen repeatedly, ten times or more. CDR3 loop: CASSDPLTMRGSGELFF. The CDR3 nucleotides are TGCGCCAGCAGTGATCCTCTCACGATGAGGGGTTCCGGGGAGCTGTTTTTT. The gene calls are TRBV10-1 and TRBJ2-2; D could derive from TRBD1 or TRBD2 (5 bases each). Per germline, CDR1 WNHNN and CDR2 SYGVQD (reference sequence). This CDR3 is 17 amino acids long. V lost 3 bases and J lost 6, with 20 bases in between.

This clonotype occurred a few times. The genes are TRBV25-1 and TRBJ1-2, with TRBD1 as a possible D gene (5 bases). The germline gives CDR1 MGHDK, CDR2 SYGVNS. Trimming shortened V by 5 bases and J by 2 bases, and 18 bases separated the two germline ends. The CDR3 is 16 residues long. DNA of the CDR3: TGTGCCAGCAGTCCAACCACTGGGGGAGGGAACTATGGCTACACCTTC. Encoded protein: CASSPTTGGGNYGYTF.

This clonotype has only a few counts. This chain joins TRBV29-1 and TRBJ2-3; 12 bases match TRBD2. V dropped 4 bases and J dropped 4; count of bases not matched to a gene: 3. There are 14 residues in the CDR3. The V gene's germline CDR1 is SQVTM and CDR2 ANQGSEA. The CDR3 nucleotides read TGCAGCGTTGCTAGCGGGAGGGGCGCAGATACGCAGTATTTT. It translates to CSVASGRGADTQYF.